Below, one T cell receptor (beta chain) is given with its context. Its matching antigen is unknown. The data stem from a study of siplizumab effects on memory and regulatory T cells. From germline, CDR1 is MNHEY and CDR2 SMNVEV (reference sequence). V was trimmed by 2 bases and J by 0 bases, leaving 12 bases between them. The CDR3 covers 16 residues. Assays were performed on 80,000 to 100,000 TCR templates per sample. Only in-frame clones appear in the TCRdb table, and some are missing; sequencing was by immunoSEQ multiplex PCR. The sample lists some 100,000 clones, more than 90% occurring once. Points from the study as a whole: Unstimulated naive T cells seemed to show more diversity than memory cells did, and they also seemed to be among the major contributors to the alloresponse. Unstimulated subsets contained matches for only a minor fraction of alloreactive clones.

Sequenced sample: CD4+ T cells sorted from blood. The clonotype originates from a human donor in good health. The rearrangement uses TRBV27 and TRBJ2-3; maybe TRBD1 (5 bases). The chain's CDR3 is CASSLLPTASTDTQYF. CDR3 nucleotides: TGTGCCAGCAGTTTACTTCCGACAGCCAGCACAGATACGCAGTATTTT.